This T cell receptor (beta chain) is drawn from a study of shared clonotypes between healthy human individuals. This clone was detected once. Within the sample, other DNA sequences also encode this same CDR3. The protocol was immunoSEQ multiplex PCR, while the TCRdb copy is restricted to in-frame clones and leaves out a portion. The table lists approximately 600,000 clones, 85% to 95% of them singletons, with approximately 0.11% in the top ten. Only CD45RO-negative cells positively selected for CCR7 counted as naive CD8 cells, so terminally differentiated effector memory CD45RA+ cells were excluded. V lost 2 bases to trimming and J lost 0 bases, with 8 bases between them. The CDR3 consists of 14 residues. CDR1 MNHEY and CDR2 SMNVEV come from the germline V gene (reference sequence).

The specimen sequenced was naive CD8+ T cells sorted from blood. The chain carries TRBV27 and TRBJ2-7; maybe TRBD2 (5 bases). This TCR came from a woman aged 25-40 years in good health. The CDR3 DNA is TGTGCCAGCAGTTTAGTTGGGAGCTCCTACGAGCAGTACTTC. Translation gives CASSLVGSSYEQYF.